Listed here is a single T cell receptor (beta chain). TCRdb's copy holds only in-frame clones and misses some; the assay was immunoSEQ multiplex PCR. The sample yields about 55,000 clones, about 90% seen once. This sample was taken from a study of blood T cell repertoires in COVID-19. About the study: Material from acute and convalescent COVID-19 was sourced from the United States, Italy and Spain.

This TCR derives from a man in his sixties with acute or convalescent COVID-19. The source material was peripheral blood.

CDR3: CASSLGQGAGNTIYF. Here the CDR3 DNA reads TGCGCCAGCAGCTTGGGACAGGGGGCCGGAAACACCATATATTTT. The chain links TRBV5-1 to TRBJ1-3; the match to TRBD1 covers 10 bases. Germline V gives CDR1 SGHRS, CDR2 YFSETQ. The V segment lost 0 bases and the J segment 4 bases; nucleotides outside the gene matches: 1. The CDR3 spans 15 residues. The full variable domain, completed using reference TRBV5-1 and TRBJ1-3, is KAGVTQTPRYLIKTRGQQVTLSCSPISGHRSVSWYQQTPGQGLQFLFEYFSETQRNKGNFPGRFSGRQFSNSRSEMNVSTLELGDSALYLCASSLGQGAGNTIYFGEGSWLTVV.